This T cell receptor (beta chain) was identified in a study of cytomegalovirus exposure and HLA in healthy donors. The study's findings and limits: Beyond CMV serostatus, there was no information to go on about immune exposure.

Turning to this clone: Antigen specificity is unknown.

Germline CDR1 and CDR2: SGHNT and YYREEE (reference sequence). V was pared by 0 bases and J by 3 bases, with 6 bases of the junction left unmatched. The CDR3 has 16 residues. The PCR was carried out with 60 Vbeta primers and 13 Jbeta primers. The data were produced by immunoSEQ multiplex PCR, yet TCRdb's version contains in-frame clones alone and is incomplete. The table shows some 140,000 clones, with 70% to 85% occurring only once. This chain connects TRBV5-4 to TRBJ2-3; TRBD1 agrees at 8 bases. The specimen sequenced was PBMCs. This TCR was recovered from a man between 25 and 39 years old in good health and CMV-seronegative. The CDR3 region has the DNA TGTGCCAGCAGCTTGGGCCGGACAGGGAAGACAGATACGCAGTATTTT. Amino acids: CASSLGRTGKTDTQYF.